The 27 T cell receptor beta chains reported below all come from one sample, sequenced in a study of human versus mouse CDR3 diversity and MHC coevolution. The method was immunoSEQ multiplex PCR; TCRdb's version includes in-frame clones alone and lacks a portion of them. The sample has some 82,000 clones, 93% seen once. Sequencing input: naive CD4+ T cells from blood. Subset: CD45RO-negative CD62L-positive naive CD4 T cells. Receptor source: a person aged 25 to 69 in good health.

This clone has just one count. The CDR3 region has the DNA TGTGCCAGCAGCTGGCTGGACACGAACTACCACGAGCAGTACTTC. Translated: CASSWLDTNYHEQYF. The chain joins TRBV5-6 to TRBJ2-7; D may be TRBD1 (5 bases). CDR1 is SGHDT, CDR2 YYEEEE, per germline. V lost 3 bases, J lost 5 bases, and 18 bases lay in between. CDR3 length equals 15 residues.

The gene calls are TRBV21-1 and TRBJ2-7; the table assigns TRBD2, which was not confirmed against the DNA. TRBV21-1 is shown as a pseudogene. This CDR3 has 19 residues. This CDR3 reads CASSKKGRDQQRELHEQYF. CDR3 bases: TGTGCCAGCAGCAAAAAGGGGAGGGACCAACAGCGGGAGCTCCACGAGCAGTACTTC.

The chain is built from TRBV23-1 and TRBJ2-1; 9 bases line up with TRBD1. TRBV23-1 is an ORF, and what it does is uncertain. The CDR3 is made up of 17 amino acids. J lost 5 bases, V lost 0 bases, and 8 bases had no gene match. The CDR3 sequence is CASSQSTQGAWDNEQFF. Written as DNA, the CDR3 is TGCGCCAGCAGTCAATCCACACAGGGGGCCTGGGACAATGAGCAGTTCTTC.

CDR3 in amino acids: CASTPGGAENQPQHF. DNA of the CDR3: TGTGCCAGCACCCCAGGGGGCGCAGAGAACCAGCCCCAGCATTTT. V and J are TRBV4-2 and TRBJ1-5, with 8 bases fitting TRBD1. V was pared by 7 bases and J by 7 bases, with 12 bases of the junction left unmatched. CDR3 length: 15 residues. CDR1 LGHNA and CDR2 YNFKEQ come from the germline V gene.

The chain's CDR3 is CASTLKVNTEAFF. For the CDR3, the DNA is TGTGCCAGCACACTCAAAGTGAACACTGAAGCTTTCTTT. V is TRBV28 and J is TRBJ1-1; D unresolved. This CDR3 contains 13 residues. The germline V gene encodes CDR1 MDHEN and CDR2 SYDVKM. The V end was cut by 7 bases, the J end by 0 bases, with 9 bases between.

V usage is TRBV29-1 and J usage is TRBJ1-1; 8 bases line up with TRBD1. J gave up 0 bases and V 3 bases, and 0 bases lay outside the gene matches. The length of the CDR3 is 13 residues. Germline-derived CDR1 and CDR2 are SQVTM and ANQGSEA. CDR3 in DNA: TGCAGCGTTGACAGGGGGCTGAACACTGAAGCTTTCTTT. It translates to CSVDRGLNTEAFF.

This chain connects TRBV9 to TRBJ2-3; 9 positions agree with TRBD1. Germline trimming cut 0 bases from V and 5 bases from J; bases unmatched to any gene: 10. This CDR3 spans 17 amino acids. Germline CDR1 and CDR2: SGDLS and YYNGEE. In nucleotides, the CDR3 is TGTGCCAGCAGCGTAGACCCGGGGACAGGGAAGGTAGATACGCAGTATTTT. Amino acid sequence: CASSVDPGTGKVDTQYF.

J is TRBJ2-5 and V is TRBV2, with 12 bases aligning to TRBD2. The J call may be incorrect, as the DNA end agrees better with TRBJ2-7. Germline V gene sequence: CDR1 SNHLY, CDR2 FYNNEI. This CDR3 comprises 14 residues. The CDR3 region is CASRSTSGSYEQYF. The CDR3 DNA reads as TGTGCCAGCAGGTCGACTAGCGGGAGCTACGAGCAGTACTTC.

The rearrangement joins TRBV6-1 to TRBJ2-7; D is undetermined. The germline V gene encodes CDR1 MNHNS and CDR2 SASEGT. With 6 bases removed from V and 1 base from J, the gap between germline ends came to 13 bases. This CDR3 region has 14 residues. In DNA form, the CDR3 reads TGTGCCAGCAGCCCGAATTGGCAGTCCTACGAGCAGTACTTC. Encoded protein: CASSPNWQSYEQYF.

The genes are TRBV28 and TRBJ2-4; 8 nucleotides agree with TRBD2. V lost 3 bases, J lost 8 bases, and 0 bases stayed unmatched. Germline assignment: CDR1 MDHEN and CDR2 SYDVKM. The CDR3 is 12 residues long. CDR3 sequence: CASSFGGDIQYF. Written as DNA, the CDR3 is TGTGCCAGCAGTTTCGGGGGGGACATTCAGTACTTC.

This chain joins TRBV28 and TRBJ2-7; 10 bases agree with TRBD2. With 6 bases clipped from V and 1 base from J, the junction kept 6 bases outside the gene matches. CDR3 length equals 15 residues. The germline V gene has CDR1 MDHEN and CDR2 SYDVKM. CDR3 sequence: CASRVAGGLSYEQYF. CDR3 nucleotide sequence: TGTGCCAGCAGGGTAGCGGGGGGCCTTTCCTACGAGCAGTACTTC.

V usage is TRBV7-8 and J usage is TRBJ2-1, with 14 nucleotides matching TRBD2. This CDR3 is built from 15 residues. From germline, CDR1 is SGHVS and CDR2 FQNEAQ. After removal of 5 bases from V and 6 bases from J, the junction contained 3 bases not matched to a gene. The CDR3 nucleotides read TGTGCCAGCAGCCTGGGGACTAGCGGGAGCAATGAGCAGTTCTTC. It yields the protein CASSLGTSGSNEQFF.

The V gene is TRBV6-5, the J gene TRBJ2-1; D might be TRBD2 (7 bases). CDR1 MNHEY and CDR2 SVGAGI come from the germline V gene. Trimming shortened V by 1 base and J by 5 bases, and 12 bases separated the two germline ends. The CDR3 sequence is 15 residues long. Written as DNA, the CDR3 is TGTGCCAGCAGTTACTGGGGGGGCGGGGACAATGAGCAGTTCTTC. Translating it yields CASSYWGGGDNEQFF.

This clone was seen a few times. The rearrangement links TRBV7-2 to TRBJ2-1; D possibly corresponds to TRBD1 (6 bases). The CDR3 length is 15 residues. With 2 bases removed from V and 2 bases from J, the gap between germline ends came to 10 bases. The germline CDR1 and CDR2 sequences are SGHTA and FQGNSA. The DNA for the CDR3 is TGTGCCAGCAGCTTACCAGGGGCGGCCTACAATGAGCAGTTCTTC. It is translated as CASSLPGAAYNEQFF.

This clone has only one observation. The chain couples TRBV5-1 to TRBJ1-2; 7 bases match TRBD1. After removal of 0 bases from V and 8 bases from J, the junction contained 7 bases not matched to a gene. The germline V gene has CDR1 SGHRS and CDR2 YFSETQ. The CDR3 extends over 14 amino acids. The CDR3 DNA reads as TGCGCCAGCAGCTTGGCCCAGAGGGGGCAAGGCTACACCTTC. Amino acids: CASSLAQRGQGYTF. The full variable domain, completed using reference TRBV5-1 and TRBJ1-2, is KAGVTQTPRYLIKTRGQQVTLSCSPISGHRSVSWYQQTPGQGLQFLFEYFSETQRNKGNFPGRFSGRQFSNSRSEMNVSTLELGDSALYLCASSLAQRGQGYTFGSGTRLTVV.

This chain joins TRBV6-1 and TRBJ1-1, with TRBD1 as a possible D gene (5 bases). The V gene lost 7 bases and the J gene lost 1 base, with 13 bases spanning the gap. CDR1 and CDR2 (germline): MNHNS, SASEGT. The CDR3 totals 14 residues. The CDR3 sequence is CASTRRQTNTEAFF. In nucleotides, the CDR3 is TGTGCCAGCACTCGGAGACAGACGAACACTGAAGCTTTCTTT.

This chain uses TRBV7-3 with TRBJ2-3; TRBD1 is a possible D gene (6 bases). Per germline, CDR1 SGHTA and CDR2 FQGTGA. This CDR3 comprises 14 residues. V was clipped by 3 bases and J by 4 bases, with 11 bases between them. The CDR3 DNA sequence: TGTGCCAGCAGCTTCGGCAGGGGCCCAGATACGCAGTATTTT. Translation: CASSFGRGPDTQYF.

This clone occurred a few times. This chain connects TRBV21-1 to TRBJ1-2; TRBD1, as called in the table, went unchecked against the DNA. TRBV21-1 counts as a pseudogene. The CDR3 sequence is 16 residues long. The CDR3 protein is CASSTPDRDGNYGYTF. The DNA for the CDR3 is TGTGCCAGCAGCACCCCCGACAGGGATGGAAACTATGGCTACACCTTC.

J is TRBJ2-7 and V is TRBV6-5; 9 bases map to TRBD1. CDR3 size: 14 residues. After removal of 6 bases from V and 4 bases from J, the junction contained 7 bases not matched to a gene. The germline gives CDR1 MNHEY, CDR2 SVGAGI. This chain's CDR3 is CASRATGTGYEQYF. CDR3 nucleotides: TGTGCCAGCAGGGCCACCGGGACAGGGTACGAGCAGTACTTC.

V is TRBV11-2 and J is TRBJ1-2, with D maybe TRBD1 (5 bases). V was cut by 2 bases and J by 4 bases, with 11 bases left in between. This CDR3 contains 14 residues. The V gene's germline CDR1 is SGHAT and CDR2 FQNNGV. CDR3 loop: CASSLRGLSYGYTF. The CDR3 DNA follows: TGTGCCAGCAGCTTAAGGGGATTAAGCTATGGCTACACCTTC.

This rearrangement joins TRBV5-1 to TRBJ1-1, with D tentatively TRBD1 (6 bases). CDR3 length equals 18 residues. The ends were cut back, 0 bases at V and 1 base at J, with 19 bases in the middle. Germline CDR1 is SGHRS and CDR2 is YFSETQ. The CDR3 DNA reads TGCGCCAGCAGCTTGGCCAGGGAAACCGGGACACAGAACACTGAAGCTTTCTTT. Residues: CASSLARETGTQNTEAFF.

The chain joins TRBV5-4 to TRBJ2-2; 11 bases fit TRBD2. This CDR3 has 16 amino acids. Trimming at V came to 4 bases and at J to 5 bases, leaving 7 bases not matched to a gene. The germline gives CDR1 SGHNT, CDR2 YYREEE (reference sequence). CDR3 nucleotides: TGTGCCAGCAGCCGCGGGACTAGCGGCCCGACCGGGGAGCTGTTTTTT. Amino acid sequence: CASSRGTSGPTGELFF. Drawing the rest from reference TRBV5-4 and TRBJ2-2, the complete variable domain is ETGVTQSPTHLIKTRGQQVTLRCSSQSGHNTVSWYQQALGQGPQFIFQYYREEENGRGNFPPRFSGLQFPNYSSELNVNALELDDSALYLCASSRGTSGPTGELFFGEGSRLTVL.

CDR3 region: CASSLDQYGYTF. Written as DNA, the CDR3 is TGTGCCAGCAGCTTGGACCAGTATGGCTACACCTTC. The chain employs TRBV5-4 and TRBJ1-2; D gene ambiguous. Germline V gene sequence: CDR1 SGHNT, CDR2 YYREEE (reference sequence). The CDR3 has 12 residues. Trimming removed 0 bases from V and 5 bases from J, with 5 bases in between.

This clone appeared a few times. This rearrangement joins TRBV19 to TRBJ1-4, with 7 bases matching TRBD1. Germline V gene data show CDR1 as LNHDA and CDR2 as SQIVND (reference sequence). V was clipped by 10 bases and J by 4 bases; unmatched bases: 6. CDR3 length: 13 amino acids. Here the CDR3 DNA reads TGTGCCACTGAGGGACAGAGTAATGAAAAACTGTTTTTT. Translating it yields CATEGQSNEKLFF. Using reference TRBV19 and TRBJ1-4 for the parts outside the CDR3, the full variable domain is DGGITQSPKYLFRKEGQNVTLSCEQNLNHDAMYWYRQDPGQGLRLIYYSQIVNDFQKGDIAEGYSVSREKKESFPLTVTSAQKNPTAFYLCATEGQSNEKLFFGSGTQLSVL.

The chain couples TRBV18 to TRBJ1-1; 9 bases align to TRBD1. CDR1 KGHSH and CDR2 LQKENI come from the germline V gene. V was clipped by 8 bases and J by 0 bases; unmatched bases: 4. CDR3 length: 14 amino acids. CDR3 bases: TGTGCCAGCCGGGACAGGGCTATGAACACTGAAGCTTTCTTT. Translated: CASRDRAMNTEAFF.

J is TRBJ1-1 and V is TRBV6-5; the match to TRBD1 covers 9 bases. J gave up 1 base and V 5 bases, and 2 bases lay outside the gene matches. CDR3 length equals 14 residues. CDR1 and CDR2 (germline): MNHEY, SVGAGI. Here the CDR3 DNA reads TGTGCCAGCAGTACGGACAGGGGGAACACTGAAGCTTTCTTT. This gives the protein CASSTDRGNTEAFF.

V is TRBV7-2 and J is TRBJ2-7; D is unclear. Trimming shortened V by 4 bases and J by 1 base, and 5 bases separated the two germline ends. This CDR3 has 12 amino acids. Germline-derived CDR1 and CDR2 are SGHTA and FQGNSA. In DNA form, the CDR3 reads TGTGCCAGCAGCTCGTATTCCTACGAGCAGTACTTC. It is translated as CASSSYSYEQYF.